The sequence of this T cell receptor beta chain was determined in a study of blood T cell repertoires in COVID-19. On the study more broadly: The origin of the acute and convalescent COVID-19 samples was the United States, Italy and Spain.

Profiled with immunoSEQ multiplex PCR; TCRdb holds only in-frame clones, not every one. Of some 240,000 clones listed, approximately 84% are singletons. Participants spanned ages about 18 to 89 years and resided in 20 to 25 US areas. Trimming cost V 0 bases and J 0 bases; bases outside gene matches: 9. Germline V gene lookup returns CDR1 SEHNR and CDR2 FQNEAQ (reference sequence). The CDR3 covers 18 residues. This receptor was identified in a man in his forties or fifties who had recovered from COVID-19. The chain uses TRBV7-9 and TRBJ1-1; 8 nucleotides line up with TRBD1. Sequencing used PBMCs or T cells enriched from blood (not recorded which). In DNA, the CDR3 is TGTGCCAGCAGCTTAGCGCTTCGGACAGGGAATATGAACACTGAAGCTTTCTTT. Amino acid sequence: CASSLALRTGNMNTEAFF.